This TCR beta chain stems from a study of blood T cells in healthy people across ages (dated by TCRdb to the mid-2010s). Notes on the research overall: Template switching captured roughly one uniquely barcoded TCR beta cDNA molecule per two T cells in model experiments. To track age-related changes in TCR beta repertoire diversity, the study relied on deep sequencing normalized with unique cDNA molecular identifiers. The donors were split into four age groups: young (average about 15 years), middle-aged (roughly 39), aged (roughly 65) and long-lived (under 90). To avoid experimental bias, donors of different ages were randomly spread across the sequencing lanes. Using the same blood draw, the study looked at two additional independent replicas of 1 million unique cDNA reads for two donors, one aged 18 to 30 and the other aged 80 or older.

A word on this clonotype: Its antigen is unknown. No quality values exist for individual bases; no much larger clone is one base distant.

Systemically healthy Caucasian individuals from Russia, over 30 in total and aged roughly 6 to 100 years, were included as donors. Each donor gave roughly 11 milliliters of peripheral blood, drawn into EDTA-treated Vacutainer tubes. Ficoll-Paque density-gradient centrifugation was used to isolate PBMCs, with at least 7 million per sample. Total RNA was extracted from PBMCs with Trizol reagent, with at least 5 micrograms obtained per sample. Naive CD45RAhigh/CD27high T cell percentages were measured by flow cytometry on a PBMC aliquot from every donor. What the work shows at the level of the full study, not this receptor alone: Estimates of total diversity based on one million sequenced T cells were considered lower bounds and underestimates. Observed TCR beta diversity per million T cells fell roughly linearly with age, and a significant reduction was already apparent by age roughly 41. Because the CMV infection status of the donors was unknown, age-related changes in expanded clonotypes may potentially have been confounded. Bulk unsorted PBMC profiling prevented conclusive comparison of naive and antigen-experienced compartments. Compared with the aged group, the long-lived group had more naive CD4+ T cells, fewer expanded clones and increased TCR diversity, a pattern suggesting age selection. The percentage of naive T cells measured by flow cytometry correlated strongly with observed TCR beta diversity.

Receptors were amplified or captured by 5' RACE. The sequencing machine was an Illumina HiSeq 2500. A second PCR of about 7 to 12 cycles was run with a J-beta primer mix and a sample-barcoded 5' primer. A unique molecular identifier was introduced onto each TCR beta cDNA molecule by a template-switch 5' adaptor carrying 12 random nucleotides. At least 2.5 million CDR3-containing paired-end reads were obtained from each sample. All of the RNA was converted into first-strand cDNA using the Mint cDNA synthesis kit, with a TRBC-specific oligonucleotide serving as the primer. Following uracil-DNA glycosylase treatment, a first 18-cycle PCR with universal primers M1SS and BC2_uni_R was performed on all cDNA. Per the original workflow: Each sample was normalized by randomly selecting 1 million high-quality reads, each carrying a distinct molecular identifier. Instead of being binned into consensus sequences, reads that shared molecular identifiers were thrown out. MiTCR, with a Q25 quality threshold and the strictest error-elimination algorithm, was used for CDR3 identification, clonotype clustering and error correction. A nonparametric unseen species model with Euler transformation was used to estimate lower-bound total TCR beta diversity. The public reads were reanalyzed by TCRdb: fastp trimming at Q25, MiXCR alignment, in-frame beta chains only. Entries that share a CDR3 protein sequence are merged under the most common genes and DNA. TCRdb, rather than the study authors, made the V and J calls. The sample contains about 1.6 million distinct CDR3 sequences, about 32% of them found a single time. About 11% of the sample is taken by the ten largest.

Material for sequencing was blood. The TCR comes from a woman aged 25 to 39 in good health.

The CDR3 has the sequence CASSPGAGYSSSYNEQFF. In nucleotides, the sequence is TGTGCCAGCAGTCCAGGGGCCGGTTATAGTAGCTCCTACAATGAGCAGTTCTTC. The receptor chain draws on TRBV28 and TRBJ2-1, and possibly TRBD1, on 6 matching bases. In the germline V gene, CDR1 corresponds to MDHEN and CDR2 to SYDVKM. V lost 5 bases and J lost 0 bases; the stretch between them is 20 bases long. Measured from the cysteine to the phenylalanine, the CDR3 is 18 residues long. The entry retains the CDR3 DNA only, 54 bases that are in frame from base 1.